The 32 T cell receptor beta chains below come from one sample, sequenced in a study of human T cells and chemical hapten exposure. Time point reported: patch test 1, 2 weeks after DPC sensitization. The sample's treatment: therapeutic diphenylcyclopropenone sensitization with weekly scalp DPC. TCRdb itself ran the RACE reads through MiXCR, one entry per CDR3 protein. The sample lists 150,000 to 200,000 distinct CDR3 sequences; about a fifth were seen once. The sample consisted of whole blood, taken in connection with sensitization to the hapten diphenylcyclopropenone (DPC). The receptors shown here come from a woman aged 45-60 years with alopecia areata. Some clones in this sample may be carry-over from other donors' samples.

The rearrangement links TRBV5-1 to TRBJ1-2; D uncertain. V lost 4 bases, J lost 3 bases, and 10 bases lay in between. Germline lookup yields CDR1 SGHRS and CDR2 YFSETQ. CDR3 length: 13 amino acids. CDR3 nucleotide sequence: TGCGCCAGCAGCCCGGCAAGTGACTATGGCTACACCTTC. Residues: CASSPASDYGYTF.

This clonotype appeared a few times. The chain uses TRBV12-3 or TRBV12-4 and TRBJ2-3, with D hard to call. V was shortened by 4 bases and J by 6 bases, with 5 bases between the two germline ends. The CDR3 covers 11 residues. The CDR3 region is CASSSMDTQYF. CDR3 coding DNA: TGTGCCAGCAGTTCGATGGATACGCAGTATTTT.

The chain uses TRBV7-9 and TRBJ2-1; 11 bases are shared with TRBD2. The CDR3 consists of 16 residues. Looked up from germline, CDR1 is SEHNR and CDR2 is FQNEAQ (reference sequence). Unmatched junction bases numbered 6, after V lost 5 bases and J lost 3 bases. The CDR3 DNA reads TGTGCCAGCAGCGGGACTAGCGGAGGGGACTACAATGAGCAGTTCTTC. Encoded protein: CASSGTSGGDYNEQFF.

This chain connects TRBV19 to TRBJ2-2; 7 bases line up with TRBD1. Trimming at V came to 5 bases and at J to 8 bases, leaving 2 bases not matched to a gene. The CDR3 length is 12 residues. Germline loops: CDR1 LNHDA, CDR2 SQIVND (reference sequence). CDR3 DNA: TGTGCCAGTAGTCACAGGGGTGGGGAGCTGTTTTTT. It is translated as CASSHRGGELFF.

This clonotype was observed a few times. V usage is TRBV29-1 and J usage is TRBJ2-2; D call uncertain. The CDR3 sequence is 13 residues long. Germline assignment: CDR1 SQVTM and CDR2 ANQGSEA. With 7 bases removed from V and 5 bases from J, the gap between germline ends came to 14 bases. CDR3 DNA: TGCAGCGCCCACTTTCCCTTAACCGGGGAGCTGTTTTTT. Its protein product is CSAHFPLTGELFF.

This CDR3 is CASSFTLRGANVLTF. CDR3 sequence (DNA): TGCGCCAGCAGCTTCACTCTTCGTGGGGCCAACGTCCTGACTTTC. V usage is TRBV5-1 and J usage is TRBJ2-6; D remains unclear. V was pared by 2 bases and J by 3 bases, with 9 bases between. The CDR3 is made up of 15 amino acids. Germline values: CDR1 SGHRS, CDR2 YFSETQ.

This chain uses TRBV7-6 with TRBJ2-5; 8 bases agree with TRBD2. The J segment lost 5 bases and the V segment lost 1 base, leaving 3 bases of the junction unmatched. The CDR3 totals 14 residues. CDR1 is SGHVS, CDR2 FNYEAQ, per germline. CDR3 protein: CASSLVTGGETQYF. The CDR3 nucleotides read TGTGCCAGCAGCTTAGTTACGGGAGGGGAGACCCAGTACTTC.

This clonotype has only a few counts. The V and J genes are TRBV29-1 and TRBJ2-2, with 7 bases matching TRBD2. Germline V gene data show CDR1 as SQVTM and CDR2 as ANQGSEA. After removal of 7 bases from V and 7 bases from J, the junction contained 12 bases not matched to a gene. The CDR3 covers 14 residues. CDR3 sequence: CSAAAAGVIGELFF. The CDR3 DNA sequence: TGCAGCGCCGCCGCGGCGGGAGTGATCGGGGAGCTGTTTTTT.

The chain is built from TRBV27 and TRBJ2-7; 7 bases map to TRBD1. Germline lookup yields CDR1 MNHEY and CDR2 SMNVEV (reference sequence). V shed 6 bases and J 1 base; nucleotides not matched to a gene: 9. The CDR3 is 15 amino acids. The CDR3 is CASSPFMDRSYEQYF. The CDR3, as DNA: TGTGCCAGCAGCCCCTTCATGGACAGGTCCTACGAGCAGTACTTC.

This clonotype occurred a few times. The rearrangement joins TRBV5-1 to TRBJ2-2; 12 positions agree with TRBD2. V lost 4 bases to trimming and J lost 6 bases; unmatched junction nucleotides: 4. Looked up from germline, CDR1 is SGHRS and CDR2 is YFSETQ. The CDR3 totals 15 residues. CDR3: CASSPTSGSPGELFF. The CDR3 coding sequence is TGCGCCAGCAGCCCGACTAGCGGGAGTCCCGGGGAGCTGTTTTTT.

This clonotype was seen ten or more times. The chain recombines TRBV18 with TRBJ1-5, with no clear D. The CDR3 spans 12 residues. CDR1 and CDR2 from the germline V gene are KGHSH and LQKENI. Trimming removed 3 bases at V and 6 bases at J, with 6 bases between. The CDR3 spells CASSPGGQPQHF. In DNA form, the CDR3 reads TGTGCCAGCTCACCGGGAGGTCAGCCCCAGCATTTT.

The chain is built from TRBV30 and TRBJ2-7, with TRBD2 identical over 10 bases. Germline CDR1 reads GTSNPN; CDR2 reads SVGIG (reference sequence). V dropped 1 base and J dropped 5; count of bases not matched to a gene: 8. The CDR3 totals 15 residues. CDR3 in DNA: TGTGCCTGGAGTGGCGCTAGCGGGAGAGGGGACGAGCAGTACTTC. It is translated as CAWSGASGRGDEQYF.

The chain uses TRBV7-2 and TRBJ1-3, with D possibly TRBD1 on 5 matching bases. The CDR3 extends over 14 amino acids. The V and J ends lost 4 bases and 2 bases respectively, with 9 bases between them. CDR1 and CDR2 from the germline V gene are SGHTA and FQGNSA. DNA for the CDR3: TGTGCCAGCAGCTACGGGACGGCTGGAAACACCATATATTTT. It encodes CASSYGTAGNTIYF.

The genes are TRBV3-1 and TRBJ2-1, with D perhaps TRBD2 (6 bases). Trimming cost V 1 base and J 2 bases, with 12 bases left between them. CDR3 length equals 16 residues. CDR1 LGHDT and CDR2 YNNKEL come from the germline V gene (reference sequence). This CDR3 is CASSQVSGATYNEQFF. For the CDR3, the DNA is TGTGCCAGCAGCCAAGTTAGCGGTGCAACCTACAATGAGCAGTTCTTC.

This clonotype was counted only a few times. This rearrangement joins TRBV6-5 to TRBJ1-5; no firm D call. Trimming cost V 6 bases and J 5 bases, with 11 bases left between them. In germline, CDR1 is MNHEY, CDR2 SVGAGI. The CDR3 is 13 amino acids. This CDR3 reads CASRSVVDQPQHF. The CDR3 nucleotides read TGTGCCAGCAGAAGTGTGGTAGATCAGCCCCAGCATTTT.

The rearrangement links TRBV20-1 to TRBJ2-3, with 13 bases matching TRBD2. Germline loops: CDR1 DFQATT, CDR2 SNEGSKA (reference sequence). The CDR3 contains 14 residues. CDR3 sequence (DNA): TGCAGGGGGACTAGCGGGGTCGGTACAGATACGCAGTATTTT. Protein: CRGTSGVGTDTQYF.

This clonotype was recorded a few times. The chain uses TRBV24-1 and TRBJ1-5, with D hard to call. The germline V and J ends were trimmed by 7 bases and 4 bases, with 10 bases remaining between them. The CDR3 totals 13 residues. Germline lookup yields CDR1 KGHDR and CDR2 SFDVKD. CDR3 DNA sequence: TGTGCCACCAGCGAGGGTTGGAATCAGCCCCAGCATTTT. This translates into CATSEGWNQPQHF.

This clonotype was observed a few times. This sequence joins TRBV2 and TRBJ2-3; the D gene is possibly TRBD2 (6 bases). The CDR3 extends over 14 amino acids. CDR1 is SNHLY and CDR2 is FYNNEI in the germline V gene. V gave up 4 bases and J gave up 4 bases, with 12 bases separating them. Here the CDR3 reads CASSVYGSPDTQYF. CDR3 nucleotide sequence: TGTGCCAGCAGTGTTTACGGGAGTCCAGATACGCAGTATTTT.

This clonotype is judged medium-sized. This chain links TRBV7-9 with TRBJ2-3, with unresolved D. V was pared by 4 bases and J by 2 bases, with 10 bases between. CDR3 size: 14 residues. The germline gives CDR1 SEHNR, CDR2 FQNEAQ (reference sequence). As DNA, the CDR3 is TGTGCCAGCAGCTGGGGAAGCCCCACAGATACGCAGTATTTT. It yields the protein CASSWGSPTDTQYF.

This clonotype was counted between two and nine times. The CDR3 spells CSVDEGRTEAFF. As DNA, the CDR3 is TGCAGCGTTGATGAGGGGAGAACTGAAGCTTTCTTT. The J gene is TRBJ1-1, the V gene TRBV29-1; TRBD1 might be the D (5 bases). The CDR3 has 12 residues. The V gene's germline CDR1 is SQVTM and CDR2 ANQGSEA. The ends were cut back, 3 bases at V and 5 bases at J, with 10 bases in the middle.

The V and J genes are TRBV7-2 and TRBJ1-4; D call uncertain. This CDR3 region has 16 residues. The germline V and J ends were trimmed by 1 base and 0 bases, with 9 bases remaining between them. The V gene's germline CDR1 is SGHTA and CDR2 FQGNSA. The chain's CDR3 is CASSLERTATNEKLFF. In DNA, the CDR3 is TGTGCCAGCAGCTTAGAAAGAACAGCAACTAATGAAAAACTGTTTTTT.

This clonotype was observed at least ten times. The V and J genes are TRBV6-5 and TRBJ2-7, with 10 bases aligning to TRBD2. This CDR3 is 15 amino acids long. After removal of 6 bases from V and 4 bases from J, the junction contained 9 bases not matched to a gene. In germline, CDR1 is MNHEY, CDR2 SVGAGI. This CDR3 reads CASSLLAGAGYEQYF. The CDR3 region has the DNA TGTGCCAGCAGCCTCCTAGCGGGAGCTGGGTACGAGCAGTACTTC.

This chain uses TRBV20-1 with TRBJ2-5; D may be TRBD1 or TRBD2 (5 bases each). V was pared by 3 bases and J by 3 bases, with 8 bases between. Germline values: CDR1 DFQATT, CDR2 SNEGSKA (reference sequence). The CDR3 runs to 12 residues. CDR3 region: CSARGVEETQYF. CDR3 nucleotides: TGCAGTGCTAGGGGGGTGGAAGAGACCCAGTACTTC.

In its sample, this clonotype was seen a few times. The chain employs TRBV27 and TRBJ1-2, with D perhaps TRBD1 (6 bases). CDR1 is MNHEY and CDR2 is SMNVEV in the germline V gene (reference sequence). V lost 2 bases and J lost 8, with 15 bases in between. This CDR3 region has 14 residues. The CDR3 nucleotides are TGTGCCAGCAGTTTAAATCCGGGGGCGGGGGGCTACACCTTC. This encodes CASSLNPGAGGYTF.

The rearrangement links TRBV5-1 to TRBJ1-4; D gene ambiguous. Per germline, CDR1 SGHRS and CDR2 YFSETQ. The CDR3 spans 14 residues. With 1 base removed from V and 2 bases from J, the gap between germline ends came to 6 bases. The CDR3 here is CASSLSGTNEKLFF. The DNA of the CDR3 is TGCGCCAGCAGCTTGAGTGGGACTAATGAAAAACTGTTTTTT.

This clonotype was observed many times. The CDR3 DNA sequence: TGTGCCAGCAGCTTAGTTTCGGGAGGGCCGACCGGGGAGCTGTTTTTT. Its protein is CASSLVSGGPTGELFF. The gene calls are TRBV7-9 and TRBJ2-2; 8 nucleotides align to TRBD2. There are 16 residues in the CDR3. Per the germline V gene, CDR1 is SEHNR and CDR2 is FQNEAQ (reference sequence). J lost 5 bases, V lost 1 base, and 6 bases had no gene match.

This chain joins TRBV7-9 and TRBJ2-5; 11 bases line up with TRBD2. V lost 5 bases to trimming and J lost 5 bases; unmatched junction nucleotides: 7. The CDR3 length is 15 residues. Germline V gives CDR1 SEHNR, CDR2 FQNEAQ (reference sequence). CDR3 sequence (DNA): TGTGCCAGCAGCGCAGTAGCGGGAGGGCCGGAGACCCAGTACTTC. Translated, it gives CASSAVAGGPETQYF.

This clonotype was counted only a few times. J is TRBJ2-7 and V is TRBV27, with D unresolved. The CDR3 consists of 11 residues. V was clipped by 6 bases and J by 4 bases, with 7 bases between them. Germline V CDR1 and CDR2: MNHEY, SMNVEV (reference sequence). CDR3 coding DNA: TGTGCCAGCAGGAGAAATTACGAGCAGTACTTC. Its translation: CASRRNYEQYF.

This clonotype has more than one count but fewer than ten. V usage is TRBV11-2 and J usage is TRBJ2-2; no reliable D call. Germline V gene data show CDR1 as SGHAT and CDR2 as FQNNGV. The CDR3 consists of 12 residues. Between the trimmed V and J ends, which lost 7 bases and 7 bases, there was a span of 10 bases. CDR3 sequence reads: CASKREFGELFF. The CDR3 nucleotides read TGTGCCAGCAAACGAGAGTTCGGGGAGCTGTTTTTT.

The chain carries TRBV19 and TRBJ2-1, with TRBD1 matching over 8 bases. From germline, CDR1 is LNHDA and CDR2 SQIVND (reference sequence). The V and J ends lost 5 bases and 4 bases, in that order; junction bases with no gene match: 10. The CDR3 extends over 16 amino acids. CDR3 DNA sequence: TGTGCCAGTAGTCTCTTCCGGGACAGGAGGTACAATGAGCAGTTCTTC. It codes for CASSLFRDRRYNEQFF.

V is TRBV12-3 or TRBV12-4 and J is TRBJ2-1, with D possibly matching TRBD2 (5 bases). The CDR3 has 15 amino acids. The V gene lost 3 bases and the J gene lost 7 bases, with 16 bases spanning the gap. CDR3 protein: CASSFGLASGNEQFF. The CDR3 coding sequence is TGTGCCAGCAGTTTTGGGCTAGCAAGTGGGAATGAGCAGTTCTTC.

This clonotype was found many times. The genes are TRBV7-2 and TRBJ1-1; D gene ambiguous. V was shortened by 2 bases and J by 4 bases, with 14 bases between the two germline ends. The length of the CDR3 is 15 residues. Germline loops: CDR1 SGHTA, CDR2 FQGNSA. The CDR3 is CASSLSVSMSTEAFF. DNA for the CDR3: TGTGCCAGCAGCTTATCCGTATCGATGAGCACTGAAGCTTTCTTT.